The source of this T cell receptor (beta chain) is a study of identical twins. TCRdb recomputed calls from the 5' RACE reads with MiXCR, one row per CDR3 protein. The table lists 450,000 or so distinct CDR3 sequences, 13% to 15% of them singletons. This clonotype appeared a few times. Its antigen is unidentified. Study-level results: The abundant beta clonotypes from cord blood had fewer insertions, and memory repertoires had none of this.

This same sample was also taken into another study, of yellow fever vaccine responses in identical twins. This second study notes: Twins showed a vaccine T cell response that reportedly seemed partly convergent, partly personalized.

Specimen: CD4+ T cells sorted from blood. The sequence was obtained from a woman aged 18-30 years in good health.

The CDR3 sequence is CASSEGSGTSSIYEQYF. The CDR3 DNA is TGTGCCAGCAGTGAAGGGAGCGGGACTAGCAGTATCTACGAGCAGTACTTC. The V gene is TRBV2, the J gene TRBJ2-7; 9 bases line up with TRBD2. Germline V CDR1 and CDR2: SNHLY, FYNNEI. V dropped 1 base and J dropped 3; count of bases not matched to a gene: 10. The CDR3 sequence is 17 residues long.